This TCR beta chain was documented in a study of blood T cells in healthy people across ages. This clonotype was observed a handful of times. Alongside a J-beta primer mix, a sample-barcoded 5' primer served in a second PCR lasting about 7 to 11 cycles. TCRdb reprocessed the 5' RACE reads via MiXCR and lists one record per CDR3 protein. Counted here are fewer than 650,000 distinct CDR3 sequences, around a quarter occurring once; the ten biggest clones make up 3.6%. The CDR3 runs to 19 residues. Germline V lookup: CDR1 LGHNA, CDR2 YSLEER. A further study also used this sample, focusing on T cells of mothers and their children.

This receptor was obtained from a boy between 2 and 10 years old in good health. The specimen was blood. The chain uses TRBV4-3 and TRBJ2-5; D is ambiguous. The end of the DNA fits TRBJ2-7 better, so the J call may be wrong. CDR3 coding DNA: TGCGCCAGCAGCCAACCGTGGCCCCTCTTTGGTCTCGGGTACGACGAGCAGTACTTC. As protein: CASSQPWPLFGLGYDEQYF.